This TCR beta chain was found in a study of T cell repertoires in aging, cancer and after chemotherapy. A mixed TRB-A/B primer pool amplified rearranged TRB by multiplex touch-down PCR. TCRdb redid the calling of the multiplex PCR reads with MiXCR, one entry per CDR3 protein. This table has under 12,000 distinct CDR3 sequences, approximately 46% appearing once. Amplification of TCR beta used genomic DNA extracted from peripheral blood. Sequencing was done on a sample of blood. The sequence was collected from a human donor in good health.

The CDR3 bases are TGTGCCAGCAGACCTAGCGGGAGCAGCTACGAGCAGTACTTC. This translates into CASRPSGSSYEQYF. J is TRBJ2-7 and V is TRBV12-3 or TRBV12-4, with 10 nucleotides matching TRBD2. There are 14 residues in the CDR3. V shed 6 bases and J 3 bases; nucleotides not matched to a gene: 5.